One and the same sample provided the 6 T cell receptor beta chains below, sequenced in a study of T-cell reconstitution after alpha-beta-depleted transplantation in children. Library preparation (for TCRbeta) was performed with unique molecular identifiers. MiXCR was run by TCRdb on the PCR reads, yielding one entry per CDR3 protein. The sample gives about 580,000 distinct CDR3 sequences, 23% of which show up once; roughly an eighth is in the top ten. The material was PBMCs, mostly from graft donor cells, obtained 360 days after TCRalphabeta/CD19-depleted stem cell transplant. These TCRs come from a boy younger than two who had a stem cell transplant for acute myeloid leukemia, so the T cells may come from the graft donor.

This clonotype came up a few times. The chain links TRBV27 to TRBJ1-2; perhaps TRBD1 as D (6 bases). CDR3 length equals 17 residues. V lost 5 bases and J lost 2, with 21 bases in between. The germline V gene encodes CDR1 MNHEY and CDR2 SMNVEV (reference sequence). The CDR3 is CASSPYSTQGRNYGYTF. The CDR3 DNA reads as TGTGCCAGCAGTCCTTATAGCACCCAGGGGCGCAACTATGGCTACACCTTC.

V and J are TRBV6-1 and TRBJ1-5, with a possible D match to TRBD1 (5 bases). CDR1 is MNHNS and CDR2 is SASEGT in the germline V gene. The CDR3 has 14 amino acids. The germline V and J ends were trimmed by 5 bases and 4 bases, with 12 bases remaining between them. CDR3 residues: CASSPHRKNQPQHF. The CDR3 DNA sequence: TGTGCCAGCAGTCCCCACAGGAAAAATCAGCCCCAGCATTTT.

This clonotype was observed many times. V usage is TRBV2 and J usage is TRBJ2-2; 7 bases are shared with TRBD1. The CDR3 has 15 amino acids. CDR1 and CDR2 (germline): SNHLY, FYNNEI. J was trimmed by 2 bases and V by 8 bases; bases with no gene match: 8. Here the CDR3 reads CASGTDRVNTGELFF. CDR3 sequence (DNA): TGTGCCAGCGGAACCGACAGGGTTAACACCGGGGAGCTGTTTTTT. Together with reference TRBV2 and TRBJ2-2, the CDR3 gives the full variable domain: EPEVTQTPSHQVTQMGQEVILRCVPISNHLYFYWYRQILGQKVEFLVSFYNNEISEKSEIFDDQFSVERPDGSNFTLKIRSTKLEDSAMYFCASGTDRVNTGELFFGEGSRLTVL.

A few counts support this clonotype. The V call is TRBV7-6, the J call TRBJ2-6; 10 positions agree with TRBD1. The CDR3 spans 19 residues. V trimming: 5 bases; J trimming: 2 bases; junction bases outside the gene matches: 12. From germline, CDR1 is SGHVS and CDR2 FNYEAQ. As DNA, the CDR3 is TGTGCCAGCAGCCCTAGGATAGGACAGGGGGTACCTGGGGCCAACGTCCTGACTTTC. This gives the protein CASSPRIGQGVPGANVLTF.

This clonotype came up many times. The V and J genes are TRBV12-3 or TRBV12-4 and TRBJ1-6, with 8 bases lining up with TRBD1. The CDR3 consists of 17 residues. The V gene end was trimmed by 4 bases and the J gene end by 7 bases; junction bases not matched to a gene: 12. In DNA, the CDR3 is TGTGCCAGCAGTTCTCGATTAAGGACAGGGTGGAATTCACCCCTCCACTTT. Its protein product is CASSSRLRTGWNSPLHF.

V gene TRBV10-3 combines with J gene TRBJ1-1, with D tentatively TRBD1 (6 bases). CDR1 is ENHRY and CDR2 is SYGVKD in the germline V gene. V gave up 4 bases and J gave up 5 bases, with 11 bases separating them. This CDR3 comprises 13 residues. Here the CDR3 DNA reads TGTGCCATCAGTGCCTTAGGGGGAACTGAAGCTTTCTTT. This translates into CAISALGGTEAFF.